This record looks at one TCR beta chain sequence and its context. As yet, its antigen is unknown. The sample comes from a study of blood T cells in healthy people across ages. Whole-study findings and limits: Lack of knowledge of donor CMV status possibly confounded expanded clonotype changes.

A J-beta primer mix and a sample-barcoded 5' primer were used in a second PCR of roughly 7 to 12 cycles. Sequencing of every sample gave 2.5 million or more CDR3-containing paired-end reads. TCRdb ran MiXCR on the 5' RACE reads and lists one entry per CDR3 protein. The sample yields some 1.7 million distinct CDR3 sequences, about 28% seen once. The receptor's source is a woman in her thirties in good health. Source material: blood.

CDR3 amino acids: CASRLEAIAGEETQYF. For the CDR3, the DNA is TGTGCCAGCAGGCTGGAGGCTATAGCGGGAGAAGAGACCCAGTACTTC. The chain combines TRBV6-6 with TRBJ2-5; the match to TRBD2 covers 9 bases. Germline V gives CDR1 MNHNY, CDR2 SVGAGI (reference sequence). The CDR3 has 16 amino acids. V lost 6 bases, J lost 3 bases, and 11 bases stayed unmatched.